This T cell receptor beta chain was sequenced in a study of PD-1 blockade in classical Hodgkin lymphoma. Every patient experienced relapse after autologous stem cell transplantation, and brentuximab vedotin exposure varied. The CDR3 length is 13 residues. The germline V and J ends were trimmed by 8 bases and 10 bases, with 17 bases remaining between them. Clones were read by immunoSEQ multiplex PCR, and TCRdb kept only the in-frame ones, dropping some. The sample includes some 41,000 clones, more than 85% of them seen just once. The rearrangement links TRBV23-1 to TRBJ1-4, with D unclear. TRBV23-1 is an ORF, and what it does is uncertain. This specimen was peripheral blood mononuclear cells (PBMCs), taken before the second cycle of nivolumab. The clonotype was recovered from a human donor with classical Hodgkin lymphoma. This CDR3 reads CASCSVWPVKLFF. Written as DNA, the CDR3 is TGCGCCAGCTGTTCGGTCTGGCCGGTAAAACTGTTTTTT.